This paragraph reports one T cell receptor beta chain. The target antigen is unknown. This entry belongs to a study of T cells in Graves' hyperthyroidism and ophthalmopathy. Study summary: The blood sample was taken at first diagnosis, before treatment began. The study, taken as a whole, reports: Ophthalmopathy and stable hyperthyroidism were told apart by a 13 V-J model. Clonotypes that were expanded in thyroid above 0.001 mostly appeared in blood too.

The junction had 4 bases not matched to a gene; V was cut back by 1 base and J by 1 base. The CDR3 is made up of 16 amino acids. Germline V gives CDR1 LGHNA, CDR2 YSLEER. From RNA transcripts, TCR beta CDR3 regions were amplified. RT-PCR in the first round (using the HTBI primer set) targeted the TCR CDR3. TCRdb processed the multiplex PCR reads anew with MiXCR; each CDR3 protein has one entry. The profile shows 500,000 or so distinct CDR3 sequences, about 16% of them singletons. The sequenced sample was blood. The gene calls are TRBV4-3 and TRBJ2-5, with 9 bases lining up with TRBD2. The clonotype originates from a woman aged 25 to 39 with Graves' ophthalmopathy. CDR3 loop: CASSQGIAGAQETQYF. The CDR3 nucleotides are TGCGCCAGCAGCCAAGGTATAGCGGGAGCCCAAGAGACCCAGTACTTC.